These T cell receptor beta chains were read from a single sample in a study of shared clonotypes between healthy human individuals. Sequenced by immunoSEQ multiplex PCR; TCRdb stores in-frame clones only, minus some. Of roughly 1,800,000 clones in the sample, about 94% were seen once. The sample taken for sequencing was naive CD8+ T cells sorted from blood. These receptors all stem from a man between 18 and 29 years old in good health. CDR3s include the opening cysteine and the closing phenylalanine or tryptophan. The order of the fields is V gene, clone size, D gene, J gene, CDR3 protein, CDR3 DNA. The D gene is left open where the match is weak. Size tells how often a clone was seen (once, few, many) or the class of an expanded clone, and some rows leave it out.

TRBV6-5	.	.	TRBJ2-1	CASSYLVGGDEQFF	TGTGCCAGCAGTTACTTGGTAGGGGGAGATGAGCAGTTCTTC
TRBV9	.	.	TRBJ2-2	CASSVEGITGELFF	TGTGCCAGCAGCGTAGAGGGGATCACCGGGGAGCTGTTTTTT
TRBV6-5	.	.	TRBJ2-7	CASSYDSSYEQYF	TGTGCCAGTAGTTACGACAGCTCCTACGAGCAGTACTTC
TRBV13	.	TRBD2	TRBJ2-7	CASSTGLAATYEQYF	TGTGCCAGCAGCACGGGACTAGCGGCGACCTACGAGCAGTACTTC
TRBV10-1	.	.	TRBJ2-5	CASSENGGPGTQYF	TGCGCCAGCAGTGAGAACGGGGGCCCAGGGACCCAGTACTTC
TRBV5-6	.	.	TRBJ2-7	CASSSVSSYEQYF	TGTGCCAGCAGCTCCGTCAGCTCCTACGAGCAGTACTTC
TRBV27	.	.	TRBJ2-7	CASSPAFSGSYEQYF	TGTGCCAGCAGCCCCGCTTTCAGCGGGTCCTACGAGCAGTACTTC
TRBV4-1	.	TRBD2	TRBJ2-5	CASSRLAGDWETQYF	TGCGCCAGCAGCCGGCTAGCGGGAGATTGGGAGACCCAGTACTTC
TRBV19	.	.	TRBJ1-1	CASSIGAIPIF	TGTGCCAGTAGTATCGGTGCGATTCCGATCTTT
TRBV5-4	.	TRBD2	TRBJ2-1	CASSKAGVGNEQFF	TGTGCCAGCAGCAAAGCGGGAGTTGGGAATGAGCAGTTCTTC
TRBV10-2	.	.	TRBJ2-5	CASSEAETQYF	TGCGCCAGCAGTGAAGCAGAGACCCAGTACTTC
TRBV27	.	TRBD2	TRBJ2-1	CASSLGGVSSYNEQFF	TGTGCCAGCAGTTTGGGAGGGGTCAGCTCCTACAATGAGCAGTTCTTC
TRBV9	.	.	TRBJ1-1	CASSVGTRGNTEAFF	TGTGCCAGCAGCGTAGGGACCAGGGGTAACACTGAAGCTTTCTTT
TRBV6-6	.	TRBD1	TRBJ2-7	CASSYAQGASYEQYF	TGTGCCAGCAGTTACGCCCAGGGGGCCTCCTACGAGCAGTACTTC
TRBV25-1	once	.	TRBJ2-1	CASSQGGSGEQFF	TGTGCCAGCTCCCAGGGGGGGAGCGGCGAGCAGTTCTTC
TRBV2	.	TRBD1	TRBJ1-1	CASIRTGGYEAFF	TGTGCCAGCATTCGAACAGGGGGCTATGAAGCTTTCTTT
TRBV11-1	.	TRBD1	TRBJ2-7	CASSPGTGYEQYF	TGTGCCAGCAGCCCCGGGACAGGGTACGAGCAGTACTTC
TRBV21-1	once	.	TRBJ2-3	CASSKGAVTSGSYTQYF	TGTGCCAGCAGCAAAGGGGCTGTGACTAGCGGGAGTTATACGCAGTATTTT
TRBV7-9	.	.	TRBJ2-7	CASSVSLGDEQYF	TGTGCCAGCAGCGTTTCCTTGGGGGACGAGCAGTACTTC
TRBV13	once	.	TRBJ2-7	CASSSTGLSTYEQYF	TGTGCCAGCAGCTCAACGGGACTTTCCACCTACGAGCAGTACTTC
TRBV11-2	.	TRBD2	TRBJ2-7	CASKVGLAGGKYLDEQYF	TGTGCCAGCAAGGTAGGGCTAGCGGGAGGAAAGTATTTAGACGAGCAGTACTTC
TRBV28	.	.	TRBJ1-1	CASSPQWGGPCFF	TGTGCCAGCAGTCCTCAATGGGGGGGCCCCTGTTTCTTT
TRBV7-9	.	.	TRBJ2-3	CASSDRGPRGATDTQYF	TGTGCCAGCAGCGACCGGGGTCCCAGGGGGGCGACAGATACGCAGTATTTT
TRBV6-6	.	.	TRBJ1-2	CASSYSADYGYTF	TGTGCCAGCAGTTACTCTGCCGACTATGGCTACACCTTC
TRBV20-1	.	.	TRBJ2-1	CSARLGYEQFF	TGCAGTGCTAGGTTAGGGTATGAGCAGTTCTTC
TRBV9	.	.	TRBJ2-1	CASTRDGYNEQFF	TGTGCCAGCACAAGGGACGGTTACAATGAGCAGTTCTTC
TRBV27	.	.	TRBJ2-7	CASSQRGPGGEYF	TGTGCCAGCAGTCAAAGGGGTCCCGGTGGAGAGTACTTC
TRBV30	.	.	TRBJ2-1	CAWSVGTLTYNEQFF	TGTGCCTGGAGCGTCGGGACCTTGACCTACAATGAGCAGTTCTTC
TRBV28	once	.	TRBJ2-3	CASSLVGRSTDTQYF	TGTGCCAGCAGTTTAGTGGGCAGAAGCACAGATACGCAGTATTTT
TRBV7-9	.	TRBD1	TRBJ1-2	CASSLSAGGNYGYTF	TGTGCCAGCAGCTTATCGGCAGGGGGCAACTATGGCTACACCTTC
TRBV28	.	TRBD2	TRBJ2-7	CASSLLLAGGLEQYF	TGTGCCAGCAGCCTACTACTAGCGGGGGGGCTCGAGCAGTACTTC
TRBV7-2	.	TRBD2	TRBJ2-7	CASSRRLAGPAYEQYF	TGTGCCAGCAGCCGCAGACTAGCGGGACCTGCCTACGAGCAGTACTTC
TRBV10-2	.	.	TRBJ2-7	CASAPDRSSYEQYF	TGCGCCAGCGCGCCGGACAGAAGCTCCTACGAGCAGTACTTC
TRBV27	.	.	TRBJ1-6	CASSRGNPHYGSPLHF	TGTGCCAGCAGCAGGGGTAATCCACACTATGGTTCACCCCTCCACTTT
TRBV27	.	.	TRBJ2-6	CASSTSSGANVLTF	TGTGCCAGCAGCACGTCCTCTGGGGCCAACGTCCTGACTTTC
TRBV6-6	few	.	TRBJ2-3	CASRPLATSGTDTQYF	TGTGCCAGCAGACCCTTGGCTACCTCTGGCACAGATACGCAGTATTTT
TRBV30	.	TRBD1	TRBJ1-1	CAWSLPGGFTEAFF	TGTGCCTGGAGTCTCCCAGGGGGCTTCACTGAAGCTTTCTTT
TRBV29-1	.	TRBD1	TRBJ1-2	CSVGDPGQGDGYTF	TGCAGCGTTGGGGACCCGGGACAGGGCGATGGCTACACCTTC
TRBV5-1	.	.	TRBJ1-1	CASSSGTLNTEAFF	TGCGCCAGCAGCTCGGGGACCTTGAACACTGAAGCTTTCTTT
TRBV6-5	.	.	TRBJ1-2	CASSYGSYSYGYTF	TGTGCCAGCAGTTACGGGTCTTACTCCTATGGCTACACCTTC
TRBV7-8	.	.	TRBJ2-7	CASSLVDPYEQYF	TGTGCCAGCAGCTTAGTAGACCCGTACGAGCAGTACTTC
TRBV7-9	.	.	TRBJ2-1	CASSLEQGTNNEQFF	TGTGCCAGCAGCTTAGAACAGGGAACGAACAATGAGCAGTTCTTC
TRBV5-1	.	.	TRBJ2-7	CASSLLEGSYEQYF	TGCGCCAGCAGCTTGTTAGAGGGATCTTACGAGCAGTACTTC
TRBV4-3	once	.	TRBJ2-7	CASRLPGIFSYEQYF	TGCGCCAGCAGGCTACCAGGGATCTTTTCCTACGAGCAGTACTTC
TRBV28	.	.	TRBJ2-7	CASSYQGFEQYF	TGTGCCAGCAGTTACCAGGGCTTCGAGCAGTACTTC
TRBV10-1	.	.	TRBJ1-3	CATRDSGNTIYF	TGCGCCACCCGGGACTCTGGAAACACCATATATTTT
TRBV6-6	.	TRBD1	TRBJ2-5	CASSYGTGSLGETQYF	TGTGCCAGCAGTTACGGGACAGGCTCATTGGGGGAGACCCAGTACTTC
TRBV7-8	once	.	TRBJ1-5	CASSPLLGSNQPQHF	TGTGCCAGCAGCCCGTTACTGGGGAGCAATCAGCCCCAGCATTTT
TRBV4-2	.	.	TRBJ1-2	CASSQDAGGDYGYTF	TGTGCCAGCAGCCAAGATGCCGGCGGGGACTATGGCTACACCTTC
TRBV11-2	.	TRBD2	TRBJ2-3	CASSLVGGSADTQYF	TGTGCCAGCAGCTTAGTCGGCGGGAGCGCAGATACGCAGTATTTT
TRBV27	.	.	TRBJ1-1	CASKLSMNTEAFF	TGTGCCAGCAAACTCAGCATGAACACTGAAGCTTTCTTT
TRBV2	.	.	TRBJ2-5	CASRGEGRETQYF	TGTGCCAGCAGAGGCGAGGGAAGAGAGACCCAGTACTTC
TRBV27	.	TRBD1	TRBJ1-5	CASSQGTGGIQPQHF	TGTGCCAGCAGTCAAGGGACAGGGGGGATTCAGCCCCAGCATTTT